This section outlines one T cell receptor (beta chain) sequence together with its context. Its target is unknown. One end of the junction does not line up with germline, which may come from a read error. The data originate from a study of T cells in Graves' hyperthyroidism and ophthalmopathy. The germline V gene has CDR1 SGHAT and CDR2 FQDESV (reference sequence). This CDR3 has 17 residues. For Graves' hyperthyroidism to be stable, ophthalmopathy could not progress within 18 months. It was uncontrolled infection, other autoimmune disease, pregnancy or lactation that excluded patients. Diagnosis rested on symptoms, serum thyroxine and TRAb, thyroid ultrasound, and orbital computed tomography. General observations from the study: Separating ophthalmopathy from stable hyperthyroidism was achieved by a 13 V-J model.

From RNA transcripts, TCR beta CDR3 regions were amplified. The TCR CDR3 first-round RT-PCR relied on the HTBI primer set. TCRdb independently ran MiXCR on the multiplex PCR reads; one entry per CDR3 protein. This sample carries more than 550,000 distinct CDR3 sequences, around 15% of them seen once, and the ten largest clones take roughly a sixth. The chain is built from TRBV11-1 and TRBJ2-3, with a possible D match to TRBD2 (5 bases). The TCR sequence derives from a man aged 50 to 60 with Graves' hyperthyroidism. Sequencing used blood. CDR3 bases: TGCGCCAGCAGCCAAGCGAGGCGGGTGGCTCTGGCGGATACGCAGTATTTT. Translation gives CASSQARRVALADTQYF.